This T cell receptor beta chain is from a study of human T cells and chemical hapten exposure. Study background: Diphenylcyclopropenone doses were given weekly to the scalps of patients across the roughly 22-week study.

This clonotype was seen a handful of times. Time point noted: patch test 1, 2 weeks after DPC sensitization. The sample's treatment: therapeutic diphenylcyclopropenone sensitization with weekly scalp DPC. The V and J ends lost 4 bases and 4 bases, in that order; junction bases with no gene match: 8. CDR3 length: 15 residues. The V gene's germline CDR1 is DFQATT and CDR2 SNEGSKA (reference sequence). Study processing details: Samples ranged from roughly 23,224 to 700,000 TCRs, with a median of approximately 96,000. A single record per CDR3 protein comes from TCRdb applying MiXCR to the RACE reads. Clone size and V and J calls follow TCRdb, not the original study. The sample yields about 380,000 distinct CDR3 sequences, 4% to 5.5% seen once.

The source material was whole blood, sampled in connection with sensitization to the hapten diphenylcyclopropenone (DPC). This clonotype was sampled from a woman between 50 and 59 years old with alopecia areata. Some clones in this sample may be carry-over from other donors' samples. The chain has TRBV20-1 and TRBJ2-3; 10 bases agree with TRBD2. In DNA, the CDR3 is TGCAGTGCTACTCGAGCGGGGGGGTTCGCAGATACGCAGTATTTT. Translation gives CSATRAGGFADTQYF.